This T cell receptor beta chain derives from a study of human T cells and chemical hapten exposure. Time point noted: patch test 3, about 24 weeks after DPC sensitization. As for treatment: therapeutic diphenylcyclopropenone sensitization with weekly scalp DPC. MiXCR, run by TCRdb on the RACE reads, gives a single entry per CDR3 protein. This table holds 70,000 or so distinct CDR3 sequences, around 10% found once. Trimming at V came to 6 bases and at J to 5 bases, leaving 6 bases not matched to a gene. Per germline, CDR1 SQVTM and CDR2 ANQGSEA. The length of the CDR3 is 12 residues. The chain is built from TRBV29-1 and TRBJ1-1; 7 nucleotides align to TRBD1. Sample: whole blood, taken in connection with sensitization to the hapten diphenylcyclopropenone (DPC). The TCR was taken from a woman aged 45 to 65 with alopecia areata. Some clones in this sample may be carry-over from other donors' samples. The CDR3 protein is CSVSNRGTEAFF. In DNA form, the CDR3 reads TGCAGCGTGTCGAACAGGGGTACTGAAGCTTTCTTT.